This TCR beta chain is from a study of CD8 T cells in Susac syndrome. The CDR3 has 16 amino acids. V was cut by 7 bases and J by 0 bases, with 18 bases left in between. The germline V gene encodes CDR1 SEHNR and CDR2 FQNEAQ (reference sequence). TEMRA cells were enriched by FACS, and CD4+ and CD8+ T cells were negatively isolated. Reverse transcription of roughly 0.5 to 1 ug RNA was carried out with random hexamers. TCRdb passed the immunoSEQ multiplex PCR reads through MiXCR, listing each CDR3 protein once. Of around 150,000 distinct CDR3 sequences listed, over 85% are singletons. This rearrangement joins TRBV7-9 to TRBJ2-5; a weak D match, TRBD2 (5 bases). The receptor comes from a human donor in good health. The specimen sequenced was CD8+ T cells from PBMCs. The DNA of the CDR3 is TGTGCCAGCACCTCCTCGGTAGCGCAGTACCAAGAGACCCAGTACTTC. This translates into CASTSSVAQYQETQYF.